The 19 T cell receptor beta chains reported below all come from one sample, sequenced in a study of blood T cell repertoires in COVID-19. Profiling relied on immunoSEQ multiplex PCR, and the TCRdb table lists in-frame clones only, not all of them. Of fewer than 130,000 clones in the sample, 88% were seen once. The specimen was peripheral blood. These receptor sequences come from a woman aged 45-65 years with acute or convalescent COVID-19.

The CDR3 loop reads CASGGSDGYTF. The CDR3 nucleotides are TGTGCCTCAGGAGGGTCGGATGGCTACACCTTC. The chain combines TRBV27 with TRBJ1-2; no clear D. V lost 11 bases, J lost 6 bases, and 13 bases lay in between. This CDR3 has 11 residues. The germline CDR1 and CDR2 sequences are MNHEY and SMNVEV (reference sequence).

Here the CDR3 DNA reads TGCGCCAGCAGTCCTCCGGGACTAGCGGGAATAAATGAGCAGTTCTTC. This encodes CASSPPGLAGINEQFF. The chain carries TRBV5-1 and TRBJ2-1; TRBD2 matches at 13 bases. The V gene's germline CDR1 is SGHRS and CDR2 YFSETQ. This CDR3 has 16 residues. Unmatched junction bases numbered 9, after V lost 5 bases and J lost 7 bases.

The rearrangement links TRBV11-2 to TRBJ2-1; 9 bases agree with TRBD2. The CDR3 has 16 amino acids. J lost 4 bases, V lost 1 base, and 5 bases had no gene match. Germline assignment: CDR1 SGHAT and CDR2 FQNNGV. The CDR3 nucleotides are TGTGCCAGCAGCTTAGGAGTAGCGGGAGTATACAATGAGCAGTTCTTC. It is translated as CASSLGVAGVYNEQFF.

The chain is built from TRBV7-2 and TRBJ1-6, with 7 nucleotides matching TRBD1. V gave up 1 base and J gave up 10 bases; unmatched junction bases: 10. The length of the CDR3 is 16 residues. Per germline, CDR1 SGHTA and CDR2 FQGNSA. As DNA, the CDR3 is TGTGCCAGCAGCTTAGACAACCGACAGGGAGGCTCACCCCTCCACTTT. Its protein product is CASSLDNRQGGSPLHF.

The rearrangement joins TRBV7-2 to TRBJ2-7, with TRBD2 identical over 9 bases. V dropped 5 bases and J dropped 1; count of bases not matched to a gene: 6. Germline V gene sequence: CDR1 SGHTA, CDR2 FQGNSA. The CDR3 totals 15 residues. CDR3 loop: CASSTPTSGSYEQYF. The CDR3 DNA sequence: TGTGCCAGCAGCACCCCCACTAGCGGGTCCTACGAGCAGTACTTC.

The rearrangement joins TRBV5-1 to TRBJ1-4, with TRBD1 matching 9 bases. Trimming at V came to 3 bases and at J to 4 bases, leaving 4 bases not matched to a gene. Germline V lookup: CDR1 SGHRS, CDR2 YFSETQ. This CDR3 is built from 15 residues. In DNA, the CDR3 is TGCGCCAGCAGCTCCGCGACAGGGGGTAATGAAAAACTGTTTTTT. Translation: CASSSATGGNEKLFF.

The V and J genes are TRBV7-2 and TRBJ1-1; a weak D match, TRBD1 (6 bases). Germline CDR1 SGHTA, CDR2 FQGNSA. The CDR3 consists of 13 residues. V was cut by 5 bases and J by 7 bases, with 14 bases left in between. CDR3 nucleotide sequence: TGTGCCAGCAGCCCAAGGGGGGGGATTGAAGCTTTCTTT. Translating gives CASSPRGGIEAFF.

The chain is built from TRBV10-1 and TRBJ2-3; D is possibly TRBD2 (6 bases). With 0 bases removed from V and 0 bases from J, the gap between germline ends came to 10 bases. This CDR3 has 16 residues. The germline CDR1 and CDR2 sequences are WNHNN and SYGVQD (reference sequence). CDR3 sequence reads: CASSESTGVSTDTQYF. CDR3 nucleotide sequence: TGCGCCAGCAGTGAGTCGACGGGGGTGAGCACAGATACGCAGTATTTT.

V usage is TRBV5-1 and J usage is TRBJ2-5; D is possibly TRBD2 (5 bases). Germline V gives CDR1 SGHRS, CDR2 YFSETQ. Trimming took 0 bases from V and 3 from J, leaving 12 bases between them. This CDR3 has 15 amino acids. This CDR3 reads CASSLGVGREETQYF. DNA for the CDR3: TGCGCCAGCAGCTTGGGGGTAGGGCGGGAAGAGACCCAGTACTTC.

The genes are TRBV21-1 and TRBJ2-7; TRBD2, as called in the table, went unchecked against the DNA. TRBV21-1 is described as a pseudogene. The CDR3 has 14 amino acids. The CDR3 region is CAPRWEGSGYEQYF. For the CDR3, the DNA is TGTGCGCCTCGTTGGGAGGGGTCTGGATACGAGCAGTACTTC.

The gene calls are TRBV11-2 and TRBJ1-2, with D possibly TRBD1 on 6 matching bases. The ends were cut back, 0 bases at V and 9 bases at J, with 11 bases in the middle. Germline assignment: CDR1 SGHAT and CDR2 FQNNGV. CDR3 length: 13 residues. CDR3 sequence reads: CASSLDRGGSYTF. In DNA form, the CDR3 reads TGTGCCAGCAGCTTAGACAGGGGTGGGAGCTACACCTTC.

The CDR3, as DNA: TGTGCCACCAGTGATTTCAGGGGGGCAGAGACCCAGTACTTC. Its translation is CATSDFRGAETQYF. The chain has TRBV24-1 and TRBJ2-5; D perhaps matches TRBD1 (7 bases). The V end lost 1 base, the J end lost 4 bases, and 9 bases lay between the germline ends. Per germline, CDR1 KGHDR and CDR2 SFDVKD. This CDR3 region has 14 residues.

The V call is TRBV5-1, the J call TRBJ1-3, with a weak D call TRBD1 (5 bases). Per germline, CDR1 SGHRS and CDR2 YFSETQ. The CDR3 loop spans 15 amino acids. With 0 bases removed from V and 7 bases from J, the gap between germline ends came to 14 bases. The CDR3 DNA follows: TGCGCCAGCAGCTTGGATACAGGAGGAGGGAACACCATATATTTT. It is translated as CASSLDTGGGNTIYF.

This chain joins TRBV24-1 and TRBJ2-1; 7 bases are a match to TRBD2. This CDR3 has 15 residues. V was clipped by 4 bases and J by 6 bases; unmatched bases: 8. The germline gives CDR1 KGHDR, CDR2 SFDVKD. CDR3 sequence (DNA): TGTGCCACCAGTGACCAGGGAGGGTCCCCCAATGAGCAGTTCTTC. Its translation is CATSDQGGSPNEQFF.

This clone was detected only once. This chain connects TRBV2 to TRBJ2-1; perhaps TRBD2 as D (6 bases). Germline V gene data show CDR1 as SNHLY and CDR2 as FYNNEI. The CDR3 runs to 15 residues. V lost 6 bases, J lost 0 bases, and 12 bases lay in between. The CDR3 DNA reads TGTGCCAGCAGGGCGGGACTCAGCTCCTACAATGAGCAGTTCTTC. Protein sequence: CASRAGLSSYNEQFF.

V usage is TRBV3-1 (or the pseudogene TRBV3-2) and J usage is TRBJ1-2, with a weak D call TRBD1 (5 bases). Trimming removed 1 base at V and 7 bases at J, with 13 bases between. Germline CDR1 is LGHDT and CDR2 is YNNKEL (reference sequence). This CDR3 region has 14 residues. CDR3 sequence: CASSQGQGRTGYTF. For the CDR3, the DNA is TGTGCCAGCAGCCAAGGGCAGGGCCGCACTGGCTACACCTTC.

The rearrangement links TRBV3-1 (or the pseudogene TRBV3-2) to TRBJ1-1; D possibly corresponds to TRBD1 (6 bases). Per the germline V gene, CDR1 is LGHDT and CDR2 is YNNKEL (reference sequence). The CDR3 has 12 residues. V lost 1 base and J lost 10, with 10 bases in between. In DNA, the CDR3 is TGTGCCAGCAGCCAAGCAGGGGCCGCAGCTTTCTTT. This encodes CASSQAGAAAFF.

The chain uses TRBV7-8 and TRBJ1-1, with 8 bases fitting TRBD1. After removal of 3 bases from V and 3 bases from J, the junction contained 9 bases not matched to a gene. The CDR3 is 16 residues long. The germline gives CDR1 SGHVS, CDR2 FQNEAQ. As DNA, the CDR3 is TGTGCCAGCAGCTTGCGACAGGGGACACGGGACACTGAAGCTTTCTTT. This gives the protein CASSLRQGTRDTEAFF.

V is TRBV6-2 or TRBV6-3 and J is TRBJ1-1; D is unresolved. Deletions cut 4 bases from V and 3 bases from J, with 9 bases between. CDR1 and CDR2 from the germline V gene are MNHEY and SVGEGT. The CDR3 contains 13 residues. Here the CDR3 DNA reads TGTGCCAGCAGTTCATTTCGAGACACTGAAGCTTTCTTT. Translated: CASSSFRDTEAFF.